This TCR beta chain was found in a study of blood T cell repertoires in COVID-19. Repertoires were generated with immunoSEQ multiplex PCR, while TCRdb's copy carries only in-frame clones and drops some. The sample shows approximately 290,000 clones, roughly 84% of them seen only once. Trimming removed 1 base at V and 6 bases at J, with 13 bases between. The CDR3 consists of 15 residues. The V gene's germline CDR1 is SEHNR and CDR2 FQNEAQ (reference sequence). The receptor was isolated from a human donor with COVID-19, enrolled during active disease. The donor label of this sample is uncertain. This chain joins TRBV7-9 and TRBJ2-1; D might be TRBD2 (6 bases). Sequenced input: peripheral blood. The CDR3 loop is CASSLGQGLFNEQFF. In DNA form, the CDR3 reads TGTGCCAGCAGCTTAGGCCAGGGACTGTTCAATGAGCAGTTCTTC.